This entry is about one TCR beta chain. Its antigen is as yet unknown. Individual cDNA molecules were tagged with unique molecular identifiers, the study reported. MiXCR, applied by TCRdb to the 5' RACE reads, yields one record per CDR3 protein. This table has around 75,000 distinct CDR3 sequences, 9.5% appearing once. The V segment lost 2 bases and the J segment 6 bases; nucleotides outside the gene matches: 7. CDR3 length: 15 residues. Germline V CDR1 and CDR2: ENHRY, SYGVKD. These data belong to a study of early T cells in non-severe SARS-CoV-2 infection. Study-level points and caveats: CD4 and private specificities were missed by VDJdb matching, which favored anti-spike CD8 responses.

The sequence derives from an adult who was a healthcare worker with PCR-confirmed SARS-CoV-2 infection or an uninfected control (not recorded which). The source material was whole blood. The chain links TRBV10-3 to TRBJ2-3, with 8 bases that match TRBD2. The CDR3 loop is CAISERGGRTDTQYF. CDR3 nucleotide sequence: TGTGCCATCAGTGAGCGGGGGGGTCGGACGGATACGCAGTATTTT.